These 28 T cell receptor beta chains share one sample of origin, sequenced in a study of cytotoxic CD8 clonotypes in ibrutinib-treated CLL. Profiled with immunoSEQ multiplex PCR; TCRdb holds only in-frame clones, not every one. The profile shows tens of thousands of clones, about half of them singletons. Specimen: PBMCs, collected after 12 months of ibrutinib treatment. Source of these receptors: a human donor with chronic lymphocytic leukemia.

This clone occurred many times. The V and J genes are TRBV29-1 and TRBJ1-2, with D possibly being TRBD1 (5 bases). Germline assignment: CDR1 SQVTM and CDR2 ANQGSEA. The CDR3 totals 13 residues. V was pared by 5 bases and J by 1 base, with 11 bases between. The CDR3 nucleotides are TGCAGCGTTTTTTCTCAGGGTAACTATGGCTACACCTTC. Translation gives CSVFSQGNYGYTF.

This clone is a singleton in its sample. The chain combines TRBV6-1 with TRBJ2-1, with TRBD2 matching over 11 bases. This CDR3 is built from 18 residues. J was trimmed by 4 bases and V by 3 bases; bases with no gene match: 11. Germline CDR1 and CDR2: MNHNS and SASEGT. Here the CDR3 DNA reads TGTGCCAGCAGTGATGGCCCTTGGGGACTAGCGGCGTACAATGAGCAGTTCTTC. Protein sequence: CASSDGPWGLAAYNEQFF.

This clone appeared many times. The chain employs TRBV7-6 and TRBJ2-7; no clear D. V was shortened by 0 bases and J by 0 bases, with 6 bases between the two germline ends. The CDR3 is made up of 14 amino acids. The germline gives CDR1 SGHVS, CDR2 FNYEAQ. As DNA, the CDR3 is TGTGCCAGCAGCTTAGCGGGCAGCTCCTACGAGCAGTACTTC. Encoded protein: CASSLAGSSYEQYF.

This clone was seen more than once but under ten times. The chain combines TRBV18 with TRBJ2-7; D may correspond to TRBD1 or TRBD2 (5 bases each). The V end lost 2 bases, the J end lost 4 bases, and 18 bases lay between the germline ends. The germline V gene encodes CDR1 KGHSH and CDR2 LQKENI. CDR3 length: 16 residues. The CDR3 loop reads CASSPGAGTANYEQYF. DNA for the CDR3: TGTGCCAGCTCACCAGGTGCTGGGACGGCAAATTACGAGCAGTACTTC.

This chain links TRBV29-1 with TRBJ1-2; no clear D. The CDR3 runs 12 residues. Germline CDR1 reads SQVTM; CDR2 reads ANQGSEA. Between the trimmed V and J ends, which lost 5 bases and 1 base, there was a span of 8 bases. CDR3 DNA sequence: TGCAGCGTTCCAGGCCGTAACTATGGCTACACCTTC. It is translated as CSVPGRNYGYTF.

The V and J genes are TRBV5-1 and TRBJ2-1; D is perhaps TRBD1 (5 bases). The CDR3 spans 13 residues. Trimming cost V 4 bases and J 9 bases, with 14 bases left between them. CDR1 is SGHRS and CDR2 is YFSETQ in the germline V gene. The CDR3 region is CASSPQGVREQFF. CDR3 nucleotides: TGCGCCAGCAGCCCTCAAGGGGTCCGTGAGCAGTTCTTC.

This chain links TRBV5-1 with TRBJ1-1; no clear D gene. Germline V CDR1 and CDR2: SGHRS, YFSETQ. Between the trimmed V and J ends, which lost 4 bases and 3 bases, there was a span of 10 bases. The CDR3 runs to 13 residues. The CDR3 loop is CASSPSGHTEAFF. CDR3 DNA: TGCGCCAGCAGCCCTAGCGGACACACTGAAGCTTTCTTT.

This chain joins TRBV5-5 and TRBJ2-5; no clear D. CDR1 and CDR2 from the germline V gene are SGHKS and YYEKEE (reference sequence). The CDR3 has 13 residues. Between the trimmed V and J ends, which lost 5 bases and 1 base, there was a span of 9 bases. Here the CDR3 reads CASSPDIQETQYF. As DNA, the CDR3 is TGTGCCAGCAGTCCCGACATCCAAGAGACCCAGTACTTC.

This sequence joins TRBV27 and TRBJ2-7; no definite D call. The CDR3 extends over 13 amino acids. Germline loops: CDR1 MNHEY, CDR2 SMNVEV (reference sequence). The germline V and J ends were trimmed by 6 bases and 4 bases, with 13 bases remaining between them. The chain's CDR3 is CASSYSWSYEQYF. Written as DNA, the CDR3 is TGTGCCAGCAGCTACAGTTGGTCTTACGAGCAGTACTTC.

The chain couples TRBV5-6 to TRBJ2-1; D may be TRBD2 (6 bases). The V end was cut by 0 bases, the J end by 7 bases, with 20 bases between. CDR3 length equals 17 residues. From germline, CDR1 is SGHDT and CDR2 YYEEEE. The CDR3 DNA follows: TGTGCCAGCAGCTTGGTTTTCCGGGACTCCCTTGGGAATGAGCAGTTCTTC. This translates into CASSLVFRDSLGNEQFF.

The chain recombines TRBV11-3 with TRBJ1-1; no clear D. Germline-derived CDR1 and CDR2 are SGHNT and YENEEA. Trimming removed 2 bases from V and 4 bases from J, with 8 bases in between. CDR3 size: 13 residues. The CDR3: CASSLSSATEAFF. DNA of the CDR3: TGTGCCAGCAGCTTATCGTCTGCCACTGAAGCTTTCTTT.

In its sample, this clone was seen a few times. The rearrangement joins TRBV6-5 to TRBJ1-4; D is ambiguous. Trimming took 4 bases from V and 8 from J, leaving 8 bases between them. CDR1 is MNHEY and CDR2 is SVGAGI in the germline V gene. The CDR3 has 12 residues. CDR3 sequence (DNA): TGTGCCAGCAGTTTCTTGGGGGAAAAACTGTTTTTT. This gives the protein CASSFLGEKLFF.

The chain carries TRBV5-1 and TRBJ1-3, with 8 bases that match TRBD1. V was pared by 0 bases and J by 3 bases, with 5 bases of the junction left unmatched. Germline CDR1 reads SGHRS; CDR2 reads YFSETQ. The CDR3 length is 16 residues. CDR3 nucleotides: TGCGCCAGCAGCTTGGGGTCAGGACAGGGTGGAAACACCATATATTTT. It yields the protein CASSLGSGQGGNTIYF.

The V gene is TRBV5-1, the J gene TRBJ1-3, with 7 nucleotides matching TRBD1. V lost 5 bases and J lost 1; bases outside the gene matches: 0. This CDR3 has 13 residues. Germline CDR1 is SGHRS and CDR2 is YFSETQ. The CDR3 DNA sequence: TGCGCCAGCAGGACAGGGTCTGGAAACACCATATATTTT. This codes for CASRTGSGNTIYF.

In its sample, this clone was seen many times. The chain recombines TRBV27 with TRBJ2-6; 9 bases agree with TRBD1. Germline CDR1 is MNHEY and CDR2 is SMNVEV (reference sequence). The length of the CDR3 is 17 residues. V lost 7 bases, J lost 2 bases, and 9 bases stayed unmatched. The CDR3 DNA reads as TGTGCCAGCACCCTTGGACAGGGGACCCCTGGGGCCAACGTCCTGACTTTC. Its translation: CASTLGQGTPGANVLTF.

This rearrangement joins TRBV28 to TRBJ2-7, with 8 bases identical to TRBD2. The junction had 2 bases not matched to a gene; V was cut back by 7 bases and J by 3 bases. The CDR3 is made up of 12 amino acids. The germline V gene has CDR1 MDHEN and CDR2 SYDVKM. The CDR3 nucleotides read TGTGCCAGCACCGGGACTAGCTACGAGCAGTACTTC. This translates into CASTGTSYEQYF.

This chain joins TRBV5-5 and TRBJ2-2; a possible D gene is TRBD1 (5 bases). The V gene's germline CDR1 is SGHKS and CDR2 YYEKEE (reference sequence). The CDR3 runs 15 residues. The germline V and J ends were trimmed by 1 base and 1 base, with 8 bases remaining between them. Here the CDR3 DNA reads TGTGCCAGCAGCTTGCTTGACAGGAACACCGGGGAGCTGTTTTTT. This sequence encodes CASSLLDRNTGELFF.

The V gene is TRBV11-2, the J gene TRBJ2-3; TRBD2 aligns across 12 bases. The CDR3 contains 16 residues. V lost 4 bases to trimming and J lost 3 bases; unmatched junction nucleotides: 5. Per the germline V gene, CDR1 is SGHAT and CDR2 is FQNNGV. CDR3 nucleotides: TGTGCCAGCAGCTCTAGCGGGAGGGCCCGAACAGATACGCAGTATTTT. Translation: CASSSSGRARTDTQYF.

This clone was picked up a small number of times. The V gene is TRBV5-1, the J gene TRBJ2-7; D possibly corresponds to TRBD2 (6 bases). Between the trimmed V and J ends, which lost 2 bases and 6 bases, there was a span of 18 bases. This CDR3 comprises 15 residues. Germline CDR1 SGHRS, CDR2 YFSETQ. CDR3 nucleotide sequence: TGCGCCAGCAGCTTTGGCGGGGAGACGTGGAGCGAGCAGTACTTC. This codes for CASSFGGETWSEQYF.

The rearrangement links TRBV2 to TRBJ2-3; TRBD2 matches at 8 bases. The CDR3 is made up of 14 amino acids. J was trimmed by 0 bases and V by 7 bases; bases with no gene match: 3. The germline V gene has CDR1 SNHLY and CDR2 FYNNEI. The chain's CDR3 is CASMREVSTDTQYF. The CDR3 coding sequence is TGTGCCAGCATGCGGGAGGTGAGCACAGATACGCAGTATTTT.

The chain couples TRBV28 to TRBJ2-1; D is possibly TRBD1 or TRBD2 (5 bases each). The CDR3 length is 11 residues. V lost 3 bases, J lost 8 bases, and 5 bases lay in between. Germline V gene data show CDR1 as MDHEN and CDR2 as SYDVKM. CDR3 loop: CASSLGDEQFF. CDR3 nucleotide sequence: TGTGCCAGCAGTTTGGGGGATGAGCAGTTCTTC.

The chain links TRBV7-2 to TRBJ2-7; 9 positions agree with TRBD2. The germline V gene encodes CDR1 SGHTA and CDR2 FQGNSA. The CDR3 spans 15 residues. Trimming at V came to 4 bases and at J to 6 bases, leaving 10 bases not matched to a gene. Written as DNA, the CDR3 is TGTGCCAGCAGCTCCCAAGCGGGAGGTGGGGGCGAGCAGTACTTC. Translation gives CASSSQAGGGGEQYF.

The chain has TRBV27 and TRBJ1-2; unclear D gene. The V gene's germline CDR1 is MNHEY and CDR2 SMNVEV (reference sequence). V dropped 5 bases and J dropped 0 bases, with 7 bases sitting between them. The length of the CDR3 is 13 residues. CDR3 amino acids: CASSQTSNYGYTF. Here the CDR3 DNA reads TGTGCCAGCAGTCAGACATCTAACTATGGCTACACCTTC.

The table lists this clone with many counts. The chain is built from TRBV18 and TRBJ2-7; 10 bases map to TRBD1. The trim removed 3 bases at V and 4 bases at J, leaving 3 bases unmatched. Per the germline V gene, CDR1 is KGHSH and CDR2 is LQKENI. This CDR3 comprises 14 residues. The CDR3 loop reads CASSPGTGDYEQYF. In DNA form, the CDR3 reads TGTGCCAGCTCACCCGGGACAGGGGATTACGAGCAGTACTTC.

The rearrangement joins TRBV10-1 to TRBJ1-2; D is undetermined. V shed 0 bases and J shed 7 bases, with 21 bases lying between them. Germline CDR1 reads WNHNN; CDR2 reads SYGVQD (reference sequence). The CDR3 is made up of 17 amino acids. CDR3 loop: CASSESISEIPPRGYTF. The CDR3 DNA reads as TGCGCCAGCAGTGAGTCTATTAGCGAGATTCCCCCGCGTGGCTACACCTTC.

V and J are TRBV15 and TRBJ2-1; tentatively, D is TRBD2 (5 bases). From germline, CDR1 is LNHNV and CDR2 YYDKDF (reference sequence). This CDR3 has 15 amino acids. Trimming cost V 0 bases and J 7 bases, with 13 bases left between them. The CDR3 region has the DNA TGTGCCACCAGCAGAGATATCGGGGAAAGGAATGAGCAGTTCTTC. It is translated as CATSRDIGERNEQFF.

This clone came up a few times. The genes are TRBV10-3 and TRBJ2-7, with 8 bases that match TRBD1. V dropped 9 bases and J dropped 2; count of bases not matched to a gene: 12. The CDR3 spans 15 residues. Germline V gene sequence: CDR1 ENHRY, CDR2 SYGVKD. CDR3 loop: CAIGTGLNRTYEQYF. CDR3 coding DNA: TGTGCCATAGGGACAGGACTCAACCGAACCTACGAGCAGTACTTC.

The rearrangement links TRBV5-1 to TRBJ1-6; D remains ambiguous. The CDR3 has 12 amino acids. Trimming stripped 4 bases from V and 7 bases from J, with 6 bases between. CDR1 and CDR2 from the germline V gene are SGHRS and YFSETQ. The CDR3 here is CASSAQNSPLHF. In nucleotides, the CDR3 is TGCGCCAGCAGCGCTCAAAATTCACCCCTCCACTTT.